These 22 T cell receptor beta chains came from one sample sequenced in a study of OX40 agonist ivuxolimab in advanced cancers. This table comes from immunoSEQ multiplex PCR, and its TCRdb copy is limited to in-frame clones, with some not included. The sample has about 65,000 clones; around nine tenths are singletons. The input for sequencing was CD4+ or CD8+ T cells sorted from blood, taken in a trial of the OX40 agonist ivuxolimab. These receptors were collected from an adult with an advanced solid tumor such as melanoma, head and neck, liver or kidney cancer.

The rearrangement links TRBV7-9 to TRBJ2-3; TRBD1 agrees at 9 bases. This CDR3 is 16 amino acids long. V lost 1 base to trimming and J lost 5 bases; unmatched junction nucleotides: 7. Germline V gives CDR1 SEHNR, CDR2 FQNEAQ (reference sequence). The CDR3 nucleotides read TGTGCCAGCAGCTTAGTTGGGACAGGGAAGGGAGATACGCAGTATTTT. Protein product: CASSLVGTGKGDTQYF.

The chain has TRBV5-1 and TRBJ2-7; 9 bases line up with TRBD2. Germline values: CDR1 SGHRS, CDR2 YFSETQ. The CDR3 loop spans 15 amino acids. V trimming: 0 bases; J trimming: 5 bases; junction bases outside the gene matches: 6. CDR3 nucleotides: TGCGCCAGCAGCTTGGGGTCTAGCGGGGTCAACGAGCAGTACTTC. This sequence encodes CASSLGSSGVNEQYF.

The rearrangement joins TRBV7-6 to TRBJ2-2; D is perhaps TRBD2 (6 bases). Trimming left V 1 base short and J 4 bases short, with 22 bases between. This CDR3 region has 19 residues. Germline V CDR1 and CDR2: SGHVS, FNYEAQ. This CDR3 is CASSLVGRGREWSTGELFF. In DNA, the CDR3 is TGTGCCAGCAGCTTAGTCGGGCGTGGCCGGGAGTGGAGCACCGGGGAGCTGTTTTTT.

This chain connects TRBV4-1 to TRBJ2-7; 8 nucleotides match TRBD1. Germline lookup yields CDR1 MGHRA and CDR2 YSYEKL. V was pared by 9 bases and J by 0 bases, with 7 bases of the junction left unmatched. This CDR3 comprises 14 residues. CDR3 residues: CASGKGTGSYEQYF. CDR3 nucleotides: TGCGCCAGTGGAAAGGGGACAGGCTCCTACGAGCAGTACTTC.

This clone is a singleton in its sample. The J gene is TRBJ1-3, the V gene TRBV11-2; D unclear. Germline CDR1 and CDR2: SGHAT and FQNNGV. The CDR3 is 14 amino acids. Trimming pared 0 bases from V and 6 bases from J, leaving 9 bases between. CDR3 nucleotides: TGTGCCAGCAGCTTAGACAGATTCTCAAACACCATATATTTT. It is translated as CASSLDRFSNTIYF.

The chain carries TRBV7-8 and TRBJ1-5; the D gene is possibly TRBD1 (5 bases). The CDR3 covers 16 residues. Germline CDR1 and CDR2: SGHVS and FQNEAQ. V shed 7 bases and J shed 2 bases, with 18 bases lying between them. This CDR3 reads CASTNSGGRGNQPQHF. The DNA of the CDR3 is TGTGCCAGCACCAACTCGGGGGGACGGGGCAATCAGCCCCAGCATTTT.

The chain couples TRBV10-3 to TRBJ2-1, with TRBD1 matching 9 bases. V was clipped by 6 bases and J by 9 bases; unmatched bases: 3. CDR1 and CDR2 (germline): ENHRY, SYGVKD. This CDR3 comprises 12 residues. As DNA, the CDR3 is TGTGCCATCAGACGACAGGGGGGTGAGCAGTTCTTC. Translated, it gives CAIRRQGGEQFF.

The chain links TRBV11-2 to TRBJ2-5; 7 nucleotides agree with TRBD2. The CDR3 extends over 12 amino acids. CDR1 is SGHAT, CDR2 FQNNGV, per germline. J lost 11 bases, V lost 1 base, and 4 bases had no gene match. The CDR3 loop is CASSLAAGEQYF. CDR3 DNA sequence: TGTGCCAGCAGCTTAGCGGCGGGAGAGCAGTACTTC.

The chain carries TRBV6-1 and TRBJ2-3; TRBD1 matches 8 bases. The CDR3 has 15 residues. The V gene end was trimmed by 5 bases and the J gene end by 5 bases; junction bases not matched to a gene: 9. The germline gives CDR1 MNHNS, CDR2 SASEGT. CDR3 sequence: CASSRAGGAGDTQYF. CDR3 bases: TGTGCCAGCAGTCGGGCAGGGGGCGCGGGAGATACGCAGTATTTT.

This clone was detected only a few times. The CDR3 DNA follows: TGTGCCAGCAGCTTAGTTATCGGGGTGAGGGACGCTGAAGCTTTCTTT. It translates to CASSLVIGVRDAEAFF. This chain connects TRBV11-2 to TRBJ1-1; tentative D call: TRBD1 (5 bases). The germline gives CDR1 SGHAT, CDR2 FQNNGV. The germline V and J ends were trimmed by 1 base and 6 bases, with 18 bases remaining between them. This CDR3 region has 16 residues.

The V gene is TRBV6-6, the J gene TRBJ1-2; D is possibly TRBD1 (6 bases). V lost 2 bases and J 8 bases, leaving 18 bases between the germline ends. Germline CDR1 MNHNY, CDR2 SVGAGI (reference sequence). The CDR3 extends over 15 amino acids. In nucleotides, the CDR3 is TGTGCCAGCAGTTACGGGGGCATGGTGTCTAACGGCTACACCTTC. The encoded protein is CASSYGGMVSNGYTF.

The CDR3: CASIEVGLAGSNEQFF. CDR3 bases: TGTGCCAGCATTGAAGTCGGACTAGCGGGGAGCAATGAGCAGTTCTTC. This chain links TRBV28 with TRBJ2-1, with 12 bases that match TRBD2. The CDR3 extends over 16 amino acids. CDR1 and CDR2 (germline): MDHEN, SYDVKM. V shed 7 bases and J 6 bases; nucleotides not matched to a gene: 10.

V usage is TRBV9 and J usage is TRBJ2-7, with 10 bases fitting TRBD2. This CDR3 is built from 15 residues. V dropped 0 bases and J dropped 6; count of bases not matched to a gene: 6. Germline values: CDR1 SGDLS, CDR2 YYNGEE. CDR3 region: CASSVGTLAGPEQYF. In DNA, the CDR3 is TGTGCCAGCAGCGTAGGGACACTAGCGGGGCCCGAGCAGTACTTC.

This rearrangement joins TRBV7-2 to TRBJ2-3, with 9 bases aligning to TRBD1. J gave up 4 bases and V 3 bases, and 8 bases lay outside the gene matches. The CDR3 runs 16 residues. Germline CDR1 and CDR2: SGHTA and FQGNSA. CDR3 residues: CASSLTQGAGADTQYF. The CDR3 region has the DNA TGTGCCAGCAGCTTGACACAGGGGGCTGGGGCAGATACGCAGTATTTT.

This chain links TRBV5-1 with TRBJ2-1; tentatively, D is TRBD1 (6 bases). CDR3 length equals 14 residues. Germline V lookup: CDR1 SGHRS, CDR2 YFSETQ. Trimming pared 3 bases from V and 5 bases from J, leaving 12 bases between. In DNA, the CDR3 is TGCGCCAGCAGCTCCTCAGGGGCCGACAATGAGCAGTTCTTC. It specifies CASSSSGADNEQFF.

The CDR3 DNA sequence: TGTGCCAGTAGTACCTCGGGGACAGGGGGCCATGAGCAGTTCTTC. It specifies CASSTSGTGGHEQFF. This sequence joins TRBV19 and TRBJ2-1, with 12 bases matching TRBD1. CDR3 length equals 15 residues. The germline V gene has CDR1 LNHDA and CDR2 SQIVND (reference sequence). With 4 bases clipped from V and 8 bases from J, the junction kept 6 bases outside the gene matches. The entire variable domain, with the rest obtained from reference TRBV19 and TRBJ2-1, is as follows: DGGITQSPKYLFRKEGQNVTLSCEQNLNHDAMYWYRQDPGQGLRLIYYSQIVNDFQKGDIAEGYSVSREKKESFPLTVTSAQKNPTAFYLCASSTSGTGGHEQFFGPGTRLTVL.

The genes are TRBV7-2 and TRBJ2-4; TRBD2 might be the D (5 bases). Deletions cut 2 bases from V and 1 base from J, with 12 bases between. Per the germline V gene, CDR1 is SGHTA and CDR2 is FQGNSA. The CDR3 sequence is 16 residues long. This CDR3 is CASSLSFGGAKNIQYF. The CDR3 DNA reads as TGTGCCAGCAGCTTATCCTTCGGCGGGGCCAAAAACATTCAGTACTTC.

This chain uses TRBV16 with TRBJ1-2, with TRBD1 identical over 8 bases. The germline CDR1 and CDR2 sequences are KGHSY and FQNENV. The CDR3 is 14 amino acids. V shed 4 bases, J shed 8 bases, and the junction held 9 bases outside the gene matches. CDR3 amino acids: CASSLKGQGGGYTF. The CDR3 bases are TGTGCCAGCAGCCTTAAAGGACAGGGAGGGGGCTACACCTTC.

A word on this clone: Other DNA sequences in this sample translate to the same CDR3. The rearrangement joins TRBV18 to TRBJ1-2, with TRBD1 as a possible D gene (5 bases). The CDR3 is 13 residues long. In germline, CDR1 is KGHSH, CDR2 LQKENI. The V gene lost 2 bases and the J gene lost 3 bases, with 7 bases spanning the gap. The CDR3 here is CASSPGADYGYTF. In nucleotides, the CDR3 is TGTGCCAGCTCACCAGGGGCGGACTATGGCTACACCTTC.

V is TRBV2 and J is TRBJ1-5; 9 positions match TRBD1. V dropped 6 bases and J dropped 4; count of bases not matched to a gene: 7. The CDR3 extends over 15 amino acids. Germline CDR1 and CDR2: SNHLY and FYNNEI. In nucleotides, the CDR3 is TGTGCCAGCAGGACAGGGGGGCCGGCAAATCAGCCCCAGCATTTT. This translates into CASRTGGPANQPQHF.

The chain joins TRBV27 to TRBJ2-7, with D possibly TRBD2 on 5 matching bases. The germline V gene has CDR1 MNHEY and CDR2 SMNVEV (reference sequence). The CDR3 length is 14 residues. Between the trimmed V and J ends, which lost 3 bases and 4 bases, there was a span of 13 bases. CDR3 in amino acids: CASSFSRGWYEQYF. The DNA for the CDR3 is TGTGCCAGCAGTTTTTCTCGGGGTTGGTACGAGCAGTACTTC.

V gene TRBV11-2 combines with J gene TRBJ2-2, with D possibly matching TRBD1 (5 bases). CDR1 is SGHAT, CDR2 FQNNGV, per germline. The CDR3 loop spans 14 amino acids. V lost 5 bases and J 1 base, leaving 8 bases between the germline ends. CDR3 sequence: CASSIDRNTGELFF. CDR3 sequence (DNA): TGTGCCAGCAGCATCGACAGGAACACCGGGGAGCTGTTTTTT.